This T cell receptor (beta chain) emerged from a study of prognosis after radiotherapy for stage I lung cancer. At the level of the study: Individuals with stage I non-small cell lung cancer joined the cohort between early 2018 and 2019.

Germline values: CDR1 DFQATT, CDR2 SNEGSKA (reference sequence). Trimming pared 3 bases from V and 6 bases from J, leaving 11 bases between. This CDR3 region has 12 residues. Two sampling time points were used, and 5 to 6.5 milliliters of peripheral blood were drawn at each. In its sample, this clonotype was seen many times. The antigen is not known. Multiplex PCR, run in two rounds, amplified TCR beta CDR3 from genomic DNA. First-round PCR used primers specific to each TRBV and TRBJ gene. TCRdb independently ran MiXCR on the multiplex PCR reads; one entry per CDR3 protein. The table has roughly 30,000 distinct CDR3 sequences, 32% seen once. Study conclusions and caveats: Unique TCR clone counts went down once patients had stereotactic body radiation therapy, median around 10,000 versus 6,900.

The sequence was obtained from a donor over 45 with non-small cell lung cancer. J is TRBJ1-2 and V is TRBV20-1; D possibly corresponds to TRBD1 (6 bases). Sequences were derived from PBMCs, sampled before or after stereotactic body radiation therapy (not recorded which). This chain's CDR3 is CSASRDIDGYTF. The CDR3 nucleotides read TGCAGTGCTAGTCGGGACATCGATGGCTACACCTTC.